The clone carrying this T cell receptor (beta chain) was seen a handful of times. The CDR3 is made up of 16 amino acids. V was shortened by 3 bases and J by 2 bases, with 15 bases between the two germline ends. The V gene's germline CDR1 is MGHRA and CDR2 YSYEKL. The authors ran a second PCR of roughly 6 to 11 cycles using a sample-barcoded 5' primer and a J-beta primer mix. TCRdb reanalysed the 5' RACE reads using MiXCR and keeps one entry per CDR3 protein. The sample carries over 600,000 distinct CDR3 sequences, roughly 20% recorded once. This sample stems from a study of blood T cells in healthy people across ages.

Input material: blood. The chain uses TRBV4-1 and TRBJ2-3; the D is unclear. This sequence originates from an older man in good health. The CDR3 nucleotides are TGCGCCAGCAGCCAGACCACTCCGGACGCCACAGATACGCAGTATTTT. It yields the protein CASSQTTPDATDTQYF.